These 24 T cell receptor beta chains originate from one sample sequenced in a study of blood T cell repertoires in COVID-19. The method was immunoSEQ multiplex PCR; TCRdb's version includes in-frame clones alone and lacks a portion of them. The sample carries a few hundred thousand clones, about 89% recorded once. Specimen: peripheral blood. These receptor sequences come from a man in his late teens or twenties who had recovered from COVID-19.

The genes are TRBV27 and TRBJ2-1, with 9 bases fitting TRBD2. Trimming took 3 bases from V and 9 from J; bases not matched to a gene: 9. This CDR3 has 15 amino acids. From germline, CDR1 is MNHEY and CDR2 SMNVEV (reference sequence). CDR3 region: CASSFDLAGIGEQFF. The CDR3 bases are TGTGCCAGCAGTTTCGATCTAGCGGGAATAGGTGAGCAGTTCTTC.

The chain combines TRBV11-2 with TRBJ2-7, with 8 positions matching TRBD1. The CDR3 length is 15 residues. Germline V gene sequence: CDR1 SGHAT, CDR2 FQNNGV. V was pared by 5 bases and J by 4 bases, with 10 bases of the junction left unmatched. The CDR3, as DNA: TGTGCCAGCAGCCCATCCGGGACAGGTCCTTACGAGCAGTACTTC. Protein: CASSPSGTGPYEQYF.

The chain couples TRBV5-4 to TRBJ1-1, with D perhaps TRBD1 (6 bases). V lost 4 bases and J lost 4, with 11 bases in between. The CDR3 has 13 amino acids. From germline, CDR1 is SGHNT and CDR2 YYREEE (reference sequence). CDR3 bases: TGTGCCAGCAGCCAGAGGGGGGGCACTGAAGCTTTCTTT. This codes for CASSQRGGTEAFF.

The genes are TRBV12-3 or TRBV12-4 and TRBJ1-5; D gene ambiguous. The length of the CDR3 is 13 residues. Trimming shortened V by 2 bases and J by 5 bases, and 7 bases separated the two germline ends. CDR3 residues: CASSLRVDQPQHF. In DNA form, the CDR3 reads TGTGCCAGCAGTTTAAGAGTTGATCAGCCCCAGCATTTT.

Turning to this clone: The sample holds other DNA sequences that translate to the same CDR3. The rearrangement links TRBV2 to TRBJ1-2, with D tentatively TRBD1 (5 bases). CDR3 length equals 12 residues. The germline CDR1 and CDR2 sequences are SNHLY and FYNNEI. V lost 1 base, J lost 8 bases, and 8 bases lay in between. CDR3 region: CASSEGGDGYTF. The CDR3 nucleotides read TGTGCCAGCAGTGAAGGCGGGGACGGCTACACCTTC.

The V call is TRBV24-1, the J call TRBJ1-1; D possibly corresponds to TRBD1 (6 bases). CDR3 length equals 13 residues. The germline V and J ends were trimmed by 0 bases and 8 bases, with 9 bases remaining between them. Germline V lookup: CDR1 KGHDR, CDR2 SFDVKD. The CDR3 DNA follows: TGTGCCACCAGTGATTTGGCAACAGGGGAAGCTTTCTTT. Encoded protein: CATSDLATGEAFF.

The J gene is TRBJ2-7, the V gene TRBV10-1; 10 bases agree with TRBD2. The V gene end was trimmed by 3 bases and the J gene end by 0 bases; junction bases not matched to a gene: 2. The CDR3 runs 15 residues. Germline V gene sequence: CDR1 WNHNN, CDR2 SYGVQD (reference sequence). DNA for the CDR3: TGCGCCAGCAGTGATCTAGCGGGAGCCTCCTACGAGCAGTACTTC. Translation gives CASSDLAGASYEQYF.

The chain joins TRBV18 to TRBJ2-7; 11 bases align to TRBD1. The CDR3 extends over 16 amino acids. Per the germline V gene, CDR1 is KGHSH and CDR2 is LQKENI. V gave up 4 bases and J gave up 2 bases; unmatched junction bases: 7. The CDR3 DNA follows: TGTGCCAGCTCACGACTTCCGGGACAGGGGGCCTACGAGCAGTACTTC. Protein sequence: CASSRLPGQGAYEQYF.

This chain uses TRBV7-2 with TRBJ1-1; D is unclear. The length of the CDR3 is 15 residues. Trimming removed 5 bases from V and 6 bases from J, with 19 bases in between. Germline V gives CDR1 SGHTA, CDR2 FQGNSA. CDR3 protein: CASSLSGIRVSEAFF. CDR3 DNA: TGTGCCAGCAGCCTCAGCGGGATAAGGGTTTCTGAAGCTTTCTTT.

The CDR3 nucleotides are TGCGCCAGCAGCTTGATCCCTAGTAATGAAAAACTGTTTTTT. Protein product: CASSLIPSNEKLFF. V and J are TRBV5-1 and TRBJ1-4; D unresolved. V dropped 1 base and J dropped 4 bases, with 8 bases sitting between them. There are 14 residues in the CDR3. From germline, CDR1 is SGHRS and CDR2 YFSETQ.

The chain has TRBV7-8 and TRBJ2-3; the D gene is possibly TRBD2 (7 bases). Trimming shortened V by 7 bases and J by 2 bases, and 13 bases separated the two germline ends. This CDR3 spans 14 amino acids. CDR1 and CDR2 from the germline V gene are SGHVS and FQNEAQ. The CDR3 nucleotides read TGTGCCAGCACCGGACAGCGGGACACAGATACGCAGTATTTT. Translating it yields CASTGQRDTDTQYF.

This chain uses TRBV4-1 with TRBJ1-2, with D perhaps matching TRBD1 (6 bases). The CDR3 is 15 residues long. Germline CDR1 is MGHRA and CDR2 is YSYEKL. With 1 base removed from V and 6 bases from J, the gap between germline ends came to 15 bases. This CDR3 is CASSQVLDRRNGYTF. The CDR3 DNA sequence: TGCGCCAGCAGCCAAGTCTTGGACAGAAGGAATGGCTACACCTTC.

This clone was recorded a few times. The rearrangement links TRBV25-1 to TRBJ1-4; D is ambiguous. The germline V gene encodes CDR1 MGHDK and CDR2 SYGVNS. This CDR3 comprises 12 residues. V was trimmed by 7 bases and J by 8 bases, leaving 11 bases between them. The CDR3 nucleotides read TGTGCCAGCAATGCAAGAGGCGAAAAACTGTTTTTT. It encodes CASNARGEKLFF.

This chain links TRBV4-1 with TRBJ2-3; 10 nucleotides align to TRBD2. This CDR3 comprises 20 residues. V gave up 2 bases and J gave up 1 base; unmatched junction bases: 15. Germline V gives CDR1 MGHRA, CDR2 YSYEKL. The CDR3 is CASSQPLGLADKYGTDTQYF. CDR3 in DNA: TGCGCCAGCAGCCAACCCTTAGGACTAGCGGATAAGTACGGCACAGATACGCAGTATTTT.

The V and J genes are TRBV19 and TRBJ2-1; D unresolved. The CDR3 runs 12 residues. Trimming took off 3 bases at V and 4 bases at J, with 4 bases between the two ends. CDR1 and CDR2 (germline): LNHDA, SQIVND (reference sequence). The DNA for the CDR3 is TGTGCCAGTAGTATTATTTACAATGAGCAGTTCTTC. Its translation is CASSIIYNEQFF. Based on the CDR3 plus reference TRBV19 and TRBJ2-1, the full variable domain is DGGITQSPKYLFRKEGQNVTLSCEQNLNHDAMYWYRQDPGQGLRLIYYSQIVNDFQKGDIAEGYSVSREKKESFPLTVTSAQKNPTAFYLCASSIIYNEQFFGPGTRLTVL.

The V call is TRBV7-3, the J call TRBJ2-1; 8 positions agree with TRBD2. The CDR3 runs 14 residues. Germline CDR1 and CDR2: SGHTA and FQGTGA. V was pared by 5 bases and J by 8 bases, with 8 bases of the junction left unmatched. DNA of the CDR3: TGTGCCAGCAGCCGGAGCACTAGCGGAGATGAGCAGTTCTTC. This codes for CASSRSTSGDEQFF.

The chain combines TRBV4-3 with TRBJ2-3; TRBD2 matches 12 bases. The junction had 3 bases not matched to a gene; V was cut back by 2 bases and J by 0 bases. Germline V lookup: CDR1 LGHNA, CDR2 YSLEER. The CDR3 contains 17 residues. The CDR3 coding sequence is TGCGCCAGCAGCCAAATAGGACTAGCGGGGAGCACAGATACGCAGTATTTT. It translates to CASSQIGLAGSTDTQYF.

The V call is TRBV19, the J call TRBJ2-7, with TRBD2 matching 9 bases. V was clipped by 5 bases and J by 3 bases; unmatched bases: 11. CDR1 and CDR2 from the germline V gene are LNHDA and SQIVND (reference sequence). The CDR3 contains 16 residues. CDR3 sequence: CASSYGRRGGVYEQYF. CDR3 nucleotides: TGTGCCAGTAGTTACGGTAGGCGGGGGGGCGTCTACGAGCAGTACTTC.

The chain links TRBV20-1 to TRBJ1-5, with D perhaps TRBD1 (5 bases). CDR3 size: 14 residues. Germline V gene lookup returns CDR1 DFQATT and CDR2 SNEGSKA (reference sequence). Trimming cost V 3 bases and J 0 bases, with 9 bases left between them. The chain's CDR3 is CSASSTVSNQPQHF. CDR3 in DNA: TGCAGTGCTAGTTCGACAGTTAGCAATCAGCCCCAGCATTTT.

The V call is TRBV7-9, the J call TRBJ2-1; 10 positions match TRBD2. Germline V lookup: CDR1 SEHNR, CDR2 FQNEAQ (reference sequence). Trimming removed 8 bases from V and 5 bases from J; junction bases left unmatched: 12. The CDR3 is made up of 16 amino acids. The CDR3: CASSAPQREGNNEQFF. The DNA of the CDR3 is TGTGCCAGCTCGGCCCCTCAGCGGGAGGGGAACAATGAGCAGTTCTTC.

The CDR3 nucleotides are TGTGCCAGCAGCCAGGGACTAGCGGAGACCCAGTACTTC. This translates into CASSQGLAETQYF. The J gene is TRBJ2-5, the V gene TRBV11-2, with 10 positions matching TRBD2. J was trimmed by 5 bases and V by 5 bases; bases with no gene match: 2. This CDR3 comprises 13 residues. From germline, CDR1 is SGHAT and CDR2 FQNNGV.

A single count supports this clone. The chain combines TRBV23-1 with TRBJ2-2; D ambiguous. TRBV23-1 is an ORF for which the function is uncertain. The V end lost 6 bases, the J end lost 7 bases, and 18 bases lay between the germline ends. This CDR3 has 15 amino acids. CDR3 DNA: TGCGCCAGCAGCCCCCGGGTCTCAGCGAACGGGGAGCTGTTTTTT. This translates into CASSPRVSANGELFF.

This sequence joins TRBV3-1 (or the pseudogene TRBV3-2) and TRBJ2-3; 8 bases fit TRBD2. The CDR3 has 15 residues. Trimming took 4 bases from V and 4 from J; bases not matched to a gene: 7. Germline V gene lookup returns CDR1 LGHDT and CDR2 YNNKEL (reference sequence). Written as DNA, the CDR3 is TGTGCCAGCAGCCTGGGACTAGGAAGGGCAGATACGCAGTATTTT. Translated, it gives CASSLGLGRADTQYF.

The genes are TRBV4-2 and TRBJ1-4; tentative D call: TRBD1 (6 bases). In germline, CDR1 is LGHNA, CDR2 YNFKEQ. V dropped 2 bases and J dropped 6 bases, with 16 bases sitting between them. The CDR3 spans 16 residues. The CDR3 sequence: CASSQKQGPPDEKLFF. CDR3 DNA sequence: TGTGCCAGCAGCCAAAAACAGGGTCCCCCGGATGAAAAACTGTTTTTT.